The clone carrying this T cell receptor (beta chain) has ten or more counts. Its target is not known. For a library built for alpha chains, this beta chain is a stray read; little rests on its size. Time point of the sample: sample taken at primary tumor resection. The sample belongs to a study of spatial heterogeneity in lung cancer. Whole-study context: Matched bulk RNA-seq gave a T cell module score that correlated strongly with tumor-region TCR transcript counts. Study-level findings and limits: Tumoral mutation counts were tracked by counts of expanded intratumoral alpha and beta TCRs.

J lost 1 base, V lost 7 bases, and 8 bases had no gene match. Looked up from germline, CDR1 is SNHLY and CDR2 is FYNNEI. The CDR3 has 15 residues. TCRdb used MiXCR to reprocess the 5' RACE reads, holding one entry per CDR3 protein. The sample includes more than 10,000 distinct CDR3 sequences, roughly 5.6% of them seen just once. The chain combines TRBV2 with TRBJ2-3, with 7 bases fitting TRBD1. The clonotype was recovered from a female donor with early-stage non-small cell lung cancer. Sequencing used lung tumor tissue, obtained at surgery. Here the CDR3 reads CASTIRGRGTDTQYF. As DNA, the CDR3 is TGTGCCAGCACCATTAGGGGGCGCGGCACAGATACGCAGTATTTT.